This T cell receptor (beta chain) was profiled in a study of CD8 T cells in Susac syndrome. It was with random hexamers that roughly 0.5 to 1 ug RNA was reverse transcribed. It was immunoSEQ multiplex PCR that amplified TCR beta CDR3 across 54 Vbeta and 13 Jbeta. TCRdb re-analysed the immunoSEQ multiplex PCR reads in MiXCR, keeping a single row per CDR3 protein. The sample shows 150,000 to 160,000 distinct CDR3 sequences, about 94% of them seen only once. Points on this clonotype: Antigen specificity is unknown.

Trimming took off 6 bases at V and 5 bases at J, with 11 bases between the two ends. CDR1 is LGHDT, CDR2 YNNKEL, per germline (reference sequence). CDR3 length equals 14 residues. Whole-study results and caveats: An acknowledgment was made by the study that its TCR sequencing and HLA analysis involved relatively few individuals.

The study used treatment-naive patients who had stable or active relapsing-remitting disease as multiple sclerosis controls. Sequenced: CD8+ T cells from PBMCs. The clonotype originates from a human donor with multiple sclerosis. The gene calls are TRBV3-1 and TRBJ1-6; possible D gene TRBD1, 6 bases. The CDR3 reads CASSRGGDNSPLHF. CDR3 DNA: TGTGCCAGCAGTCGGGGGGGCGATAATTCACCCCTCCACTTT.